These 17 T cell receptor beta chains came from one sample sequenced in a study of technical replicates of blood from a few donors. Using immunoSEQ multiplex PCR, the repertoire was profiled, and TCRdb retains in-frame clones only, with some absent. The data show approximately 92,000 clones, 95% seen once. Sequencing was carried out using T cells isolated from PBMCs. The receptors shown here come from a human donor in good health.

The V and J genes are TRBV21-1 and TRBJ2-1; TRBD1 is taken as the D call from the table, unchecked against the DNA. TRBV21-1 is recorded as a pseudogene. This CDR3 has 14 residues. The CDR3 nucleotides are TGTGCCAGCAGCAAAGGTTGGCAAGACAATGAGCAGTTCTTC. Its translation is CASSKGWQDNEQFF.

The chain's CDR3 is CASSLGLGVHEQYF. CDR3 sequence (DNA): TGTGCCAGCAGCTTAGGTTTAGGGGTCCACGAGCAGTACTTC. The V and J genes are TRBV7-9 and TRBJ2-7, with D tentatively TRBD1 (5 bases). The germline V and J ends were trimmed by 1 base and 5 bases, with 12 bases remaining between them. The CDR3 is 14 amino acids. From germline, CDR1 is SEHNR and CDR2 FQNEAQ (reference sequence).

This clone was seen a handful of times. The chain recombines TRBV28 with TRBJ1-1, with 9 bases fitting TRBD1. CDR1 is MDHEN and CDR2 is SYDVKM in the germline V gene. J gave up 4 bases and V 7 bases, and 7 bases lay outside the gene matches. The CDR3 is made up of 14 amino acids. This CDR3 reads CASTPGQGPTEAFF. The CDR3 region has the DNA TGTGCCAGCACCCCAGGACAGGGGCCCACTGAAGCTTTCTTT.

J is TRBJ1-5 and V is TRBV11-2; unclear D gene. CDR3 size: 12 residues. The germline gives CDR1 SGHAT, CDR2 FQNNGV. V shed 5 bases and J shed 6 bases, with 8 bases lying between them. The CDR3 DNA sequence: TGTGCCAGCAGCCACTCCCGTCAGCCCCAGCATTTT. This translates into CASSHSRQPQHF.

The chain couples TRBV2 to TRBJ1-2, with 8 bases aligning to TRBD1. Germline V gene data show CDR1 as SNHLY and CDR2 as FYNNEI. The CDR3 covers 14 residues. Germline trimming cut 5 bases from V and 8 bases from J; bases unmatched to any gene: 10. In DNA, the CDR3 is TGTGCCAGCAGTTTCCCGTCAGGGGGCGCAGGCTACACCTTC. Translation: CASSFPSGGAGYTF.

The chain is built from TRBV12-2 and TRBJ1-2; the table's TRBD1 call for D was not verified on the DNA. TRBV12-2 is flagged as a pseudogene. This CDR3 has 14 residues. Here the CDR3 reads CASRQGQERYGYTF. The DNA for the CDR3 is TGTGCAAGTCGCCAAGGACAGGAACGCTATGGCTACACCTTC.

V usage is TRBV6-5 and J usage is TRBJ1-6; no clear D gene. Germline values: CDR1 MNHEY, CDR2 SVGAGI. The CDR3 sequence is 14 residues long. V lost 6 bases, J lost 6 bases, and 12 bases lay in between. The CDR3 is CASSPTVINSPLHF. The CDR3, as DNA: TGTGCCAGCAGCCCCACAGTGATTAATTCACCCCTCCACTTT.

CDR3 region: CASSPSLAFEQFF. The CDR3 region has the DNA TGCGCCAGCAGCCCATCACTAGCCTTTGAGCAGTTCTTC. The rearrangement links TRBV4-1 to TRBJ2-1, with D tentatively TRBD2 (6 bases). Germline V lookup: CDR1 MGHRA, CDR2 YSYEKL. The CDR3 is 13 residues long. The V end lost 4 bases, the J end lost 9 bases, and 13 bases lay between the germline ends.

V and J are TRBV6-1 and TRBJ1-1; D perhaps matches TRBD1 (6 bases). Trimming removed 5 bases at V and 11 bases at J, with 12 bases between. The CDR3 covers 11 residues. Germline V lookup: CDR1 MNHNS, CDR2 SASEGT. CDR3 nucleotides: TGTGCCAGCAGTCCAGGGGCTCCGGCTTTCTTT. It encodes CASSPGAPAFF.

CDR3 region: CASSRDSINTDTQYF. The CDR3 DNA reads TGTGCCAGCAGTAGGGACTCCATAAACACAGATACGCAGTATTTT. This chain uses TRBV2 with TRBJ2-3, with a tentative D call TRBD2 (6 bases). Germline V CDR1 and CDR2: SNHLY, FYNNEI. The CDR3 is 15 amino acids. V was trimmed by 5 bases and J by 2 bases, leaving 14 bases between them. Variable domain in full (rest from reference TRBV2 and TRBJ2-3): EPEVTQTPSHQVTQMGQEVILRCVPISNHLYFYWYRQILGQKVEFLVSFYNNEISEKSEIFDDQFSVERPDGSNFTLKIRSTKLEDSAMYFCASSRDSINTDTQYFGPGTRLTVL.

This chain joins TRBV7-9 and TRBJ2-3, with TRBD1 matching over 12 bases. CDR1 SEHNR and CDR2 FQNEAQ come from the germline V gene (reference sequence). J gave up 1 base and V 3 bases, and 5 bases lay outside the gene matches. The CDR3 spans 17 residues. The CDR3 region is CASSLGGQGAGTDTQYF. The CDR3 coding sequence is TGTGCCAGCAGCTTGGGGGGACAGGGGGCAGGCACAGATACGCAGTATTTT.

The chain has TRBV5-4 and TRBJ2-2, with TRBD2 matching 7 bases. J was trimmed by 5 bases and V by 3 bases; bases with no gene match: 7. There are 15 residues in the CDR3. The germline V gene has CDR1 SGHNT and CDR2 YYREEE (reference sequence). CDR3 in amino acids: CASSSSGLETGELFF. The CDR3, as DNA: TGTGCCAGCAGCTCTAGCGGCCTCGAGACCGGGGAGCTGTTTTTT.

V gene TRBV4-1 combines with J gene TRBJ2-1; D is possibly TRBD2 (5 bases). CDR1 is MGHRA and CDR2 is YSYEKL in the germline V gene. V was trimmed by 4 bases and J by 12 bases, leaving 16 bases between them. CDR3 length equals 13 residues. The CDR3 DNA reads as TGCGCCAGCAGCCCGACAAACTCGGAGGTGCAGTTCTTC. Protein sequence: CASSPTNSEVQFF.

This chain links TRBV15 with TRBJ2-7, with D maybe TRBD2 (7 bases). In germline, CDR1 is LNHNV, CDR2 YYDKDF (reference sequence). The length of the CDR3 is 15 residues. V gave up 5 bases and J gave up 6 bases, with 20 bases separating them. CDR3 loop: CATSPPGAGAGEQYF. As DNA, the CDR3 is TGTGCCACCAGCCCCCCGGGGGCGGGAGCGGGCGAGCAGTACTTC.

V is TRBV19 and J is TRBJ2-2; the D gene is possibly TRBD2 (6 bases). V gave up 3 bases and J gave up 7 bases, with 9 bases separating them. Germline CDR1 is LNHDA and CDR2 is SQIVND (reference sequence). The CDR3 runs 13 residues. The CDR3 sequence is CASSIGLFGELFF. The CDR3 DNA reads as TGTGCCAGTAGTATCGGACTATTCGGGGAGCTGTTTTTT.

The chain is built from TRBV6-5 and TRBJ2-7, with D possibly matching TRBD2 (6 bases). V gave up 8 bases and J gave up 6 bases, with 17 bases separating them. CDR1 is MNHEY, CDR2 SVGAGI, per germline. This CDR3 has 13 amino acids. CDR3 nucleotides: TGTGCCAGCTCTACTGACCTCGGGAGCGAGCAGTACTTC. It translates to CASSTDLGSEQYF.

CDR3 region: CASSERSSGAWYQETQYF. For the CDR3, the DNA is TGTGCCAGCAGTGAGCGCTCTAGCGGGGCTTGGTACCAAGAGACCCAGTACTTC. The chain has TRBV2 and TRBJ2-5, with 9 positions matching TRBD2. The V and J ends lost 3 bases and 0 bases, in that order; junction bases with no gene match: 11. Germline V lookup: CDR1 SNHLY, CDR2 FYNNEI. CDR3 length: 18 amino acids.